A selection of T cell receptor beta chains follows, all from one sample in a study of blood T cell repertoires in COVID-19. The table came from immunoSEQ multiplex PCR; TCRdb's copy has only in-frame clones and leaves some out. The repertoire includes about 280,000 clones, roughly 90% of them detected once, and 3% sits in the top ten. The sequencing sample was made of peripheral blood. These TCRs come from a woman in her 30s with active or convalescent COVID-19. The conserved cysteine and the conserved F or W are not part of the CDR3 here.

j_call cdr3_length v_call cdr3_aa
TRBJ1-4 13 TRBV7-6 ASSIGPSEGEKLF
TRBJ1-4 13 TRBV7-9 ASSQGQFYNEKLF
TRBJ1-1 10 TRBV12-3/TRBV12-4 ASNGGNREAF
TRBJ2-7 13 TRBV24-1 ATSDFSGDPYEQY
TRBJ2-7 11 TRBV9 ASSAGATYEQY
TRBJ2-2 14 TRBV5-1 ASSLGLALNTGELF
TRBJ1-6 12 TRBV6-1 ASSPDSRNSPLH
TRBJ1-6 13 TRBV6-5 ASIGTGHTNSPLH
TRBJ1-1 15 TRBV7-6 ASSLGGTGPLMTEAF
TRBJ2-1 16 TRBV5-1 ASYRGLAGGDSNNEQF
TRBJ2-6 13 TRBV19 ASSRGGAGANVLT
TRBJ1-4 12 TRBV5-8 ASSLSTGNEKLF
TRBJ2-3 10 TRBV10-1 ASSPGGDTQY
TRBJ1-5 13 TRBV19 ASSTVIIGNQPQH
TRBJ1-2 10 TRBV29-1 SVEEGSYGYT
TRBJ2-2 13 TRBV9 ASSVVGRVNGELF
TRBJ1-2 13 TRBV7-6 ASSLDAGGNYGYT
TRBJ2-2 17 TRBV7-2 ASSSGTSGGADDSGELF
TRBJ2-5 13 TRBV28 ASSPRRQYQETQY
TRBJ2-5 13 TRBV4-2 ASSHARGVQETQY
TRBJ1-6 14 TRBV4-1 ASSYERTGPGSPLH
TRBJ2-5 16 TRBV6-6 ASSPYFPGSGGPETQY
TRBJ1-2 9 TRBV30 ARGQGIGYT
TRBJ1-1 11 TRBV5-1 ASSFGTESEAF
TRBJ1-2 12 TRBV19 ASSIGDRVDGYT
TRBJ1-2 13 TRBV27 ASSLRGGRDYGYT
TRBJ2-5 13 TRBV30 AWGIQGLGRETQY
TRBJ1-2 12 TRBV4-2 ASSHGTLARGYT
TRBJ2-7 13 TRBV28 ASSLGLAGLDEQY
TRBJ2-3 14 TRBV5-6 ASNSLGQVHTDTQY
TRBJ1-2 13 TRBV25-1 ASSDGNRRGYGYT
TRBJ2-2 13 TRBV30 AWRTRGRVTGELF
TRBJ1-6 15 TRBV7-3 ASSGHLQGFGNSPLH
TRBJ1-2 10 TRBV19 ASSIQNYGYT
TRBJ1-2 12 TRBV2 ASSPLTSNYGYT
TRBJ2-7 12 TRBV27 ASSLSSGGYEQY
TRBJ1-2 11 TRBV7-9 ASSLGGDYGYT
TRBJ1-3 12 TRBV30 AWALGGSGNTIY
TRBJ2-1 14 TRBV19 ASSFLTGMRSNEQF
TRBJ1-6 16 TRBV4-3 ASSQEGASSAYNSPLH
TRBJ1-5 12 TRBV6-5 ASSRGNGNQPQH
TRBJ2-3 14 TRBV11-2 ASSKGLAGGRDTQY
TRBJ2-7 13 TRBV7-2 ASSLWDKSLGEQY
TRBJ2-5 12 TRBV9 ASSVGEGRETQY
TRBJ1-4 12 TRBV5-1 ASSVGQGMEKLF
TRBJ2-3 12 TRBV24-1 ATSELDSTDTQY
TRBJ2-1 13 TRBV7-2 ASSFNRGEGNEQF
TRBJ2-1 12 TRBV2 ASSTGLKDNEQF
TRBJ1-2 13 TRBV28 ASSRAPPGIYGYT
TRBJ2-4 13 TRBV27 ASSSQGGPLDIQY
TRBJ2-3 12 TRBV28 ASSLAGTWITQY
TRBJ1-3 14 TRBV10-2 ASSAGTGRTGNTIY
TRBJ1-5 12 TRBV28 ASRRGTGGQPQH
TRBJ2-7 12 TRBV18 ASSPGQDTYEQY
TRBJ2-2 15 TRBV6-2/TRBV6-3 ASSYSRLAQNTGELF
TRBJ1-2 13 TRBV28 ASSLGGGQGHGYT
TRBJ1-2 10 TRBV19 ASSLPPGGYT